Listed below are T cell receptor beta chains from one sample, sequenced in a study of TIL therapy for anti-PD-1-resistant metastatic lung cancer. Profiled with immunoSEQ multiplex PCR; TCRdb holds only in-frame clones, not every one. Of under 70,000 clones detected, around nine tenths appear once; the ten largest clones hold about 2.5%. Sequencing used blood, obtained at baseline. Receptors were obtained from a person aged 25-79 years with non-small cell lung cancer. The CDR3 runs from the conserved cysteine through the conserved F or W. The D gene is left open where the match is weak. Not every row has a clone size; where given, it reads once, few, many or a size class.

>TRBV18|TRBJ1-1|-|-
TGTGCCAGCTCACTGTATGGGGGGCCGACGGACCTTGAAGCTTTCTTT
CASSLYGGPTDLEAFF
>TRBV7-3|TRBJ2-3|-|TRBD2
TGTGCCAGCAGCTCCCGCGAGAGCGGGGGCCTCAACACAGATACGCAGTATTTT
CASSSRESGGLNTDTQYF
>TRBV28|TRBJ1-2|-|-
TGTGCCAGCAGTTTCCGTGGAGGGGTTGGTGGCTACACCTTC
CASSFRGGVGGYTF
>TRBV18|TRBJ1-1|-|-
TGTGCCAGCTCCCCTCCGATGAACACTGAAGCTTTCTTT
CASSPPMNTEAFF
>TRBV12-3/TRBV12-4|TRBJ1-3|-|-
TGTGCCAGCCTGTCCCAGGTGGACACCATATATTTT
CASLSQVDTIYF
>TRBV20-1|TRBJ2-1|-|TRBD1
TGCAGTGCTTACAGGGGGCGCGAGCAGTTCTTC
CSAYRGREQFF
>TRBV3-1/TRBV3-2|TRBJ2-1|-|-
TGTGCCAGCAGCCCCCGTTTTGAGGTGGACAATGAGCAGTTCTTC
CASSPRFEVDNEQFF
>TRBV27|TRBJ2-1|-|-
TGTGCCAGCAGTTTATCCCTCAGCAATGAGCAGTTCTTC
CASSLSLSNEQFF
>TRBV4-1|TRBJ2-5|-|-
TGCGCCAGCAGCCGAGAGCAGTTCGAAGGGGAGACCCAGTACTTC
CASSREQFEGETQYF
>TRBV11-2|TRBJ2-3|once|-
TGTGCCAGCAGTTCCGGAGATACGCAGTATTTT
CASSSGDTQYF
>TRBV28|TRBJ1-1|-|-
TGTGCCAGCAGTTTCCTGGGTTTAACTGAAGCTTTCTTT
CASSFLGLTEAFF
>TRBV7-9|TRBJ1-6|-|-
TGTGCCAGCAGCTACCCAGGGGTGGATTCACCCCTCCACTTT
CASSYPGVDSPLHF
>TRBV15|TRBJ2-7|-|-
TGTGCCACCAGCAGAGGGGATGAGCAGTACTTC
CATSRGDEQYF
>TRBV19|TRBJ2-5|-|-
TGTGCCAGTAGTATAGAAGGAGGGGTCGGGGAGACCCAGTACTTC
CASSIEGGVGETQYF
>TRBV24-1|TRBJ2-3|-|-
TGTGCCACCAGTGATTCCCCTTCGGGCACAGATACGCAGTATTTT
CATSDSPSGTDTQYF
>TRBV27|TRBJ1-2|-|-
TGTGCCAGCAGTTTATCGGACCCGGGGTTCGGCTATGGCTACACCTTC
CASSLSDPGFGYGYTF
>TRBV3-1/TRBV3-2|TRBJ2-7|-|-
TGTGCCAGCAGCCAAGATACCTCCCAAAGCCTCTACGAGCAGTACTTC
CASSQDTSQSLYEQYF
>TRBV18|TRBJ2-5|-|-
TGTGCCAGCTCACCCCCGGGAGCCCAAGAGACCCAGTACTTC
CASSPPGAQETQYF
>TRBV7-3|TRBJ2-1|-|TRBD2
TGTGCCAGCAGCTTAAACGGTGGCGGGGGACTTAATGAGCAGTTCTTC
CASSLNGGGGLNEQFF
>TRBV25-1|TRBJ1-2|-|TRBD1
TGTGCCAGCAGCGACCCGACAGGGCTGATGTATGGCTACACCTTC
CASSDPTGLMYGYTF
>TRBV6-5|TRBJ1-2|-|-
TGTGCCAGCAGCCGCTATGGGACGGAGTATGGCTACACCTTC
CASSRYGTEYGYTF
>TRBV19|TRBJ1-5|few|TRBD1
TGTGCCAGTAGTATAGGGGCGGACAGGGGCAATCAGCCCCAGCATTTT
CASSIGADRGNQPQHF
>TRBV6-6|TRBJ2-3|-|-
TGTGCCAGCAGTTACTCAGTTTTGGGCACAGATACGCAGTATTTT
CASSYSVLGTDTQYF
>TRBV28|TRBJ2-7|-|-
TGTGCCAGCAGTCCTGGAGGCAGTGGCGAGCAGTACTTC
CASSPGGSGEQYF
>TRBV21-1|TRBJ1-1|-|-
TGTGCCAGCAGCAAATCGGGACCCATGAACACTGAAGCTTTCTTT
CASSKSGPMNTEAFF
>TRBV29-1|TRBJ2-1|-|-
TGCAGCGTTGGGTTTCCGTCGGGTGAGCAGTTCTTC
CSVGFPSGEQFF
>TRBV19|TRBJ2-1|-|-
TGTGCCAGTAGTATCGTTGGGGGGACCTACAATGAGCAGTTCTTC
CASSIVGGTYNEQFF
>TRBV30|TRBJ1-5|-|-
TGTGCCTGGAGTGAAGGGGGGCCCCAGCATTTT
CAWSEGGPQHF
>TRBV18|TRBJ2-1|once|-
TGTGCCAGCTCACCGCAATTGGAAGGCCTGAGCAATGAGCAGTTCTTC
CASSPQLEGLSNEQFF
>TRBV28|TRBJ1-2|-|-
TGTGCCGGGCAATCCCGTGGGCATGATGGCTACACCTTC
CAGQSRGHDGYTF
>TRBV7-2|TRBJ1-5|-|-
TGTGCCAGCAGCTTAGAGGGAGGGTGGCAGGTCCAGCCCCAGCATTTT
CASSLEGGWQVQPQHF
>TRBV27|TRBJ1-2|-|TRBD1
TGTGCCAGCAGTTTCGGGACAGGGTATCTTGGCTACACCTTC
CASSFGTGYLGYTF
>TRBV6-5|TRBJ1-4|few|-
TGTGCCAGCAGTCTTGGGGTCACAACTAATGAAAAACTGTTTTTT
CASSLGVTTNEKLFF
>TRBV7-2|TRBJ2-7|-|TRBD2
TGTGCCAGCAGCCCAGACGGGACTAGCGGGAGTTTGGGCGAGCAGTACTTC
CASSPDGTSGSLGEQYF
>TRBV19|TRBJ1-4|-|-
TGTGCCAGTAGAGACCCCAGTCGGGCAACTAATGAAAAACTGTTTTTT
CASRDPSRATNEKLFF
>TRBV2|TRBJ1-2|-|-
TGTGCCAGCAGTGAAGGGGAGTGGGGTTATGGCTATGGCTACACCTTC
CASSEGEWGYGYGYTF
>TRBV2|TRBJ2-7|-|-
TGTGCCATCCTGCACAGCGGTGGCTCCTACGAGCAGTACTTC
CAILHSGGSYEQYF
>TRBV3-1/TRBV3-2|TRBJ1-3|-|-
TGTGCCAGCAGCCAACAACCAATAGGATCTGGAAACACCATATATTTT
CASSQQPIGSGNTIYF
>TRBV30|TRBJ1-5|-|TRBD1
TGTGCCTGGAGTGGAGGACAGGGCAGAGGTCAGCCCCAGCATTTT
CAWSGGQGRGQPQHF
>TRBV9|TRBJ2-2|-|-
TGTGCCAGCAGCGTAGTGGGGGTGGAGACCGGGGAGCTGTTTTTT
CASSVVGVETGELFF
>TRBV15|TRBJ2-7|once|-
TGTGCCACCAGCCTCGGAGACGAGCAGTACTTC
CATSLGDEQYF
>TRBV6-5|TRBJ1-3|-|-
TGTGCCAGCACAGGAGGATTTGGGGGAAACACCATATATTTT
CASTGGFGGNTIYF
>TRBV7-3|TRBJ2-7|once|-
TGTGCCAGCATCTCTGTAGCGGTGTCCTACGAGCAGTACTTC
CASISVAVSYEQYF
>TRBV7-7|TRBJ2-5|-|-
TGTGCCAGCAGCCCCTCAGTGGTCCAAGAGACCCAGTACTTC
CASSPSVVQETQYF
>TRBV11-2|TRBJ2-3|-|TRBD2
TGTGCCAGCAGCGTGGGACTAGCGGTAGATACGCAGTATTTT
CASSVGLAVDTQYF
>TRBV19|TRBJ2-1|-|-
TGTGCCAGTAGTACACAGGGCAGCGCAATCAATGAGCAGTTCTTC
CASSTQGSAINEQFF
>TRBV9|TRBJ1-1|-|-
TGTGCCAGCAGCGTACAGGTTTTCACTGAAGCTTTCTTT
CASSVQVFTEAFF
>TRBV19|TRBJ1-6|-|TRBD1
TGTGCCAGTAAACAGGGGGAGAATTCACCCCACCACTTT
CASKQGENSPHHF
>TRBV6-5|TRBJ2-3|-|-
TGTGCCAGCAGAACTATTCAGGGCACAGATACGCAGTATTTT
CASRTIQGTDTQYF
>TRBV30|TRBJ1-5|-|-
TGTGCCTGGAGTTCTCAGTTAGGCAATCAGCCCCAGCATTTT
CAWSSQLGNQPQHF
>TRBV7-9|TRBJ1-1|-|-
TGTGCCAGCAGCTTGTCGGGGGCTGAAGCTTTCTTT
CASSLSGAEAFF